What follows describes a single TCR beta chain. The data belong to a study of cytomegalovirus exposure and HLA in healthy donors. The PCR ran on 60 Vbeta and 13 Jbeta primers. Method: immunoSEQ multiplex PCR; TCRdb's copy keeps in-frame clones and lacks some. The sample includes about 130,000 clones, 74% of them seen just once. This CDR3 spans 15 amino acids. Germline lookup yields CDR1 MNHNS and CDR2 SASEGT. Trimming removed 1 base at V and 9 bases at J, with 16 bases between. The chain has TRBV6-1 and TRBJ1-5; D is perhaps TRBD1 (5 bases). This TCR derives from a man aged 40-49 years in good health and CMV-seropositive. The sequenced sample was PBMCs. The CDR3 region is CASSEDGGARGPQHF. The CDR3 DNA is TGTGCCAGCAGTGAAGACGGAGGGGCGAGGGGGCCCCAGCATTTT.